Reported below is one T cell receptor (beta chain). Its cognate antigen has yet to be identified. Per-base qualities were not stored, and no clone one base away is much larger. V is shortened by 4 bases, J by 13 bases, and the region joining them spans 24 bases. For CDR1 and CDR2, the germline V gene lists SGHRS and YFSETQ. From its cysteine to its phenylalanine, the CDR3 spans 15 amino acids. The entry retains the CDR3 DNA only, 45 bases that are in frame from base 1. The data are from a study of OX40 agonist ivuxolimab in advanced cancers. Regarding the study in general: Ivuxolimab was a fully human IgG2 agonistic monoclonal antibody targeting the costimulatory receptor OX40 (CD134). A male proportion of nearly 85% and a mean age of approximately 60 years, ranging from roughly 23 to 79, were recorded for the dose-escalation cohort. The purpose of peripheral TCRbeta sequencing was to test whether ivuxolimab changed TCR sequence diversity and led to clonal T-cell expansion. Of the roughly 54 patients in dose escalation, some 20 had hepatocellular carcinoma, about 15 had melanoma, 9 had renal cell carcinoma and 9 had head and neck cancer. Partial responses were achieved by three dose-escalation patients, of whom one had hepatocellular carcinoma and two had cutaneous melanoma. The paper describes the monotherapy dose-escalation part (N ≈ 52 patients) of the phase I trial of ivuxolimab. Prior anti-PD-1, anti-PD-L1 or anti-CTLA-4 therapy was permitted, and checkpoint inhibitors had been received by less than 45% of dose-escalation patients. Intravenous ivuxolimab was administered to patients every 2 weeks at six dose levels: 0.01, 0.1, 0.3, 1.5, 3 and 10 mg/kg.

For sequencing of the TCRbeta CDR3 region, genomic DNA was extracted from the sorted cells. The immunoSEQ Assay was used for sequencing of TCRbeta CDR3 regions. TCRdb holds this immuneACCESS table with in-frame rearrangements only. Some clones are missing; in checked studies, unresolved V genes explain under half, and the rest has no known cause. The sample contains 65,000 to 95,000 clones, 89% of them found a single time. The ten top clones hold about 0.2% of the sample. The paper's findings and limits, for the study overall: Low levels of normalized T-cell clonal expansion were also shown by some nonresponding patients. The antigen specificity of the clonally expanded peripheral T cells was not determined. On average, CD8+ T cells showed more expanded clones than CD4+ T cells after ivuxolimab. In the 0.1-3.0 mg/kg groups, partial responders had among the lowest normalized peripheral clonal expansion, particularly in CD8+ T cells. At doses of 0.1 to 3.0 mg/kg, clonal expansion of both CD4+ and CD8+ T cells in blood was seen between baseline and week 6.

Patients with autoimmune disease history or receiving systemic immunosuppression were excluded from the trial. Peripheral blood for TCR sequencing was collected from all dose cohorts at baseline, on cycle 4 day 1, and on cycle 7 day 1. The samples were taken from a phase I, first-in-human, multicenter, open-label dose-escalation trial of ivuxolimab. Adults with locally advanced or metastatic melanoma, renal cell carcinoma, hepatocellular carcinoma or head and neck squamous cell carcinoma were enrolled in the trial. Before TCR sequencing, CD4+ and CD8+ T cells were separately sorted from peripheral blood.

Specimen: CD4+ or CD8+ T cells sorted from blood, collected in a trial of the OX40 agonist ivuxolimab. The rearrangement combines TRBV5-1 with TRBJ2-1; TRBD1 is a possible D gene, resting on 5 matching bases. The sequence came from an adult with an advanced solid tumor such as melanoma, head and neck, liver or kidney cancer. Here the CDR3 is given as CASSISRASGREQFF. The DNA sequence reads TGCGCCAGCAGCATAAGCCGGGCCTCGGGCAGGGAACAGTTCTTC. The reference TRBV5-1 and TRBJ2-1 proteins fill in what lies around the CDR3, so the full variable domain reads KAGVTQTPRYLIKTRGQQVTLSCSPISGHRSVSWYQQTPGQGLQFLFEYFSETQRNKGNFPGRFSGRQFSNSRSEMNVSTLELGDSALYLCASSISRASGREQFFGPGTRLTVL.